This is a list of T cell receptor beta chains from one sample in a study of Ad26.COV2.S vaccination and SARS-CoV-2 variants. The assay was immunoSEQ multiplex PCR, and TCRdb's table has in-frame clones only and misses some. The table has about 390,000 clones, 70% to 90% seen once. This specimen consisted of peripheral blood, obtained in a trial of Ad26.COV2.S vaccine versus placebo. The origin of the receptors is a person aged 18-65 years who received the Ad26.COV2.S COVID-19 vaccine or a placebo. CDR3s include the opening cysteine and the closing phenylalanine or tryptophan. Each record gives: V gene, clone size, D gene, J gene, CDR3 protein, CDR3 DNA. A D gene is named only where the DNA matches it firmly. Clone size is given for some rows only: seen once, a few or many times, or a class if the clone is expanded.

>TRBV20-1|NA|NA|TRBJ2-5
CSAREGETQYF
TGCAGTGCTAGAGAGGGGGAGACCCAGTACTTC
>TRBV5-1|NA|TRBD1|TRBJ1-2
CASSLEGQGSRGYTF
TGCGCCAGCAGCTTGGAGGGACAGGGTTCGCGCGGCTACACCTTC
>TRBV9|NA|NA|TRBJ1-2
CASSPPTGGGYTF
TGTGCCAGCAGCCCACCGACCGGTGGTGGCTACACCTTC
>TRBV5-1|NA|TRBD1|TRBJ2-4
CASSFTGGSGNIQYF
TGCGCCAGCAGCTTCACAGGGGGTAGTGGAAACATTCAGTACTTC
>TRBV6-1|few|NA|TRBJ1-5
CASSEVGLGQPQHF
TGTGCCAGCAGTGAAGTGGGGCTTGGTCAGCCCCAGCATTTT
>TRBV13|few|NA|TRBJ2-1
CASSSWGISYNEQFF
TGTGCCAGCAGCTCGTGGGGGATTTCCTACAATGAGCAGTTCTTC
>TRBV5-1|NA|NA|TRBJ2-2
CASSTRLGAGELFF
TGCGCCAGCAGCACGAGACTAGGGGCCGGGGAGCTGTTTTTT
>TRBV13|few|NA|TRBJ1-2
CASSLSGDGYTF
TGTGCCAGCAGCTTATCAGGGGACGGCTACACCTTC
>TRBV5-1|NA|NA|TRBJ2-1
CASSLAGLNNEQFF
TGCGCCAGCAGCTTGGCGGGACTCAACAATGAGCAGTTCTTC
>TRBV9|NA|TRBD2|TRBJ2-7
CASSVFLGTTQYF
TGTGCCAGCAGCGTATTCCTAGGGACTACGCAGTACTTC
>TRBV25-1|NA|NA|TRBJ2-4
CASSEFGGIQYF
TGTGCCAGCAGTGAATTCGGGGGCATTCAGTACTTC
>TRBV6-5|NA|NA|TRBJ1-1
CASRGGWNTEAFF
TGTGCCAGCCGAGGAGGCTGGAACACTGAAGCTTTCTTT
>TRBV2|few|NA|TRBJ1-6
CASRTRGDSPLHF
TGTGCCAGCAGGACGCGGGGGGACTCACCCCTCCACTTT
>TRBV6-2/TRBV6-3|NA|NA|TRBJ1-2
CASSYPDGYTF
TGTGCCAGCAGTTACCCGGATGGCTACACCTTC
>TRBV27|NA|NA|TRBJ1-5
CASRGLSSNQPQHF
TGTGCCAGCAGGGGGCTAAGTAGCAATCAGCCCCAGCATTTT
>TRBV5-6|NA|TRBD2|TRBJ2-1
CASSYTSGSYNEQFF
TGTGCCAGCAGCTATACTAGCGGCTCCTACAATGAGCAGTTCTTC
>TRBV6-5|once|NA|TRBJ2-7
CASSYRIQGPYEQYF
TGTGCCAGCAGTTACCGAATCCAGGGGCCCTACGAGCAGTACTTC
>TRBV15|NA|TRBD1|TRBJ2-3
CATSRDVAGGTFTQYF
TGTGCCACCAGCAGAGATGTGGCAGGGGGCACATTTACGCAGTATTTT
>TRBV10-3|NA|NA|TRBJ1-1
CAISQGTEAFF
TGTGCCATCAGTCAGGGAACTGAAGCTTTCTTT
>TRBV2|NA|NA|TRBJ1-6
CASRQAYNSPLHF
TGTGCCAGCAGACAGGCTTATAATTCACCCCTCCACTTT
>TRBV19|NA|TRBD1|TRBJ1-4
CASSIGTGRGEAVKLFF
TGTGCCAGTAGTATCGGGACAGGGAGAGGTGAAGCGGTGAAACTGTTTTTT
>TRBV9|few|TRBD1|TRBJ1-6
CASSVGQKNSPLHF
TGTGCCAGCAGCGTGGGACAGAAGAATTCACCCCTCCACTTT
>TRBV6-5|NA|NA|TRBJ1-1
CASRVGTENTEAFF
TGTGCCAGCAGGGTGGGTACAGAGAACACTGAAGCTTTCTTT
>TRBV6-5|NA|NA|TRBJ1-2
CASSYSGGPGYTF
TGTGCCAGCAGTTACAGTGGGGGGCCTGGCTACACCTTC
>TRBV30|NA|NA|TRBJ2-7
CAWSPGANEQYF
TGTGCCTGGAGTCCCGGGGCGAACGAGCAGTACTTC
>TRBV4-1|NA|TRBD1|TRBJ2-5
CASSPLGQDQETQYF
TGCGCCAGCAGCCCTCTCGGACAGGACCAAGAGACCCAGTACTTC
>TRBV6-5|NA|TRBD1|TRBJ2-7
CASSSPGQAKQYF
TGTGCCAGCAGTTCTCCGGGACAGGCGAAGCAGTACTTC
>TRBV7-8|NA|TRBD2|TRBJ2-1
CASSIAGTSGNEQFF
TGTGCCAGCAGCATAGCAGGGACTAGCGGTAATGAGCAGTTCTTC
>TRBV2|NA|NA|TRBJ1-6
CASLDRSSYNSPLHF
TGTGCCAGCTTGGACCGGAGCTCCTATAATTCACCCCTCCACTTT
>TRBV3-1/TRBV3-2|NA|NA|TRBJ2-1
CASSPGALVYNEQFF
TGTGCCAGCAGCCCGGGGGCTTTGGTTTACAATGAGCAGTTCTTC
>TRBV5-5|NA|NA|TRBJ1-3
CASSLVGYSGNTIYF
TGTGCCAGCAGCTTGGTGGGTTACTCTGGAAACACCATATATTTT
>TRBV6-2/TRBV6-3|once|TRBD2|TRBJ2-1
CASSKLLAGGVNEQFF
TGTGCCAGCAGCAAACTTCTAGCGGGGGGGGTCAATGAGCAGTTCTTC
>TRBV18|NA|NA|TRBJ2-2
CASSQDRAGELFF
TGTGCCAGCTCACAAGACAGAGCCGGGGAGCTGTTTTTT
>TRBV5-1|NA|NA|TRBJ1-1
CASSFHGVENTEAFF
TGCGCCAGCAGCTTTCACGGGGTTGAGAACACTGAAGCTTTCTTT
>TRBV29-1|NA|NA|TRBJ1-1
CSVEGRVIAEAFF
TGCAGCGTTGAGGGCAGGGTTATCGCTGAAGCTTTCTTT
>TRBV5-6|NA|TRBD1|TRBJ1-3
CASSVPGGPGNTIYF
TGTGCCAGCAGCGTACCAGGGGGCCCTGGAAACACCATATATTTT
>TRBV19|NA|NA|TRBJ2-4
CASSRGTGNIQYF
TGTGCCAGTAGTAGAGGTACGGGAAACATTCAGTACTTC
>TRBV19|NA|NA|TRBJ1-3
CASNGAISGNTIYF
TGTGCCAGCAATGGGGCTATCTCTGGAAACACCATATATTTT
>TRBV6-1|NA|NA|TRBJ1-4
CASSEVIPRWKGTEKLFF
TGTGCCAGCAGTGAAGTAATCCCTCGGTGGAAGGGTACTGAAAAACTGTTTTTT
>TRBV18|NA|NA|TRBJ2-7
CASSPRENRDEQYF
TGTGCCAGCTCACCACGAGAAAACCGGGACGAGCAGTACTTC
>TRBV27|NA|TRBD2|TRBJ2-5
CASSLRASGSQETQYF
TGTGCCAGCAGTTTGAGGGCTAGCGGGAGCCAAGAGACCCAGTACTTC
>TRBV5-1|NA|NA|TRBJ2-5
CASSLGGARRETQYF
TGCGCCAGCAGCTTGGGAGGGGCGAGGAGAGAGACCCAGTACTTC
>TRBV10-3|NA|NA|TRBJ2-7
CAISELTGVRNEQYF
TGTGCCATCAGTGAGTTGACCGGGGTGAGGAACGAGCAGTACTTC
>TRBV19|NA|TRBD2|TRBJ2-5
CASSIAGGGKTQYF
TGTGCCAGTAGTATCGCGGGGGGAGGGAAGACCCAGTACTTC
>TRBV5-6|NA|NA|TRBJ2-5
CASSLHTGTKETQYF
TGTGCCAGCAGCTTGCACACCGGGACAAAAGAGACCCAGTACTTC